This T cell receptor (beta chain) was sequenced in a study of OX40 agonist ivuxolimab in advanced cancers. Study-level background: Prior anti-PD-1, anti-PD-L1 or anti-CTLA-4 therapy did not bar entry, and more than 35% had some.

Researchers took blood at baseline, on cycle 4 day 1, and on cycle 7 day 1. The assay was immunoSEQ multiplex PCR, and TCRdb's table has in-frame clones only and misses some. Counted here are some 86,000 clones, roughly 89% occurring once; the ten biggest clones make up roughly 9.3%. In germline, CDR1 is MDHEN, CDR2 SYDVKM. CDR3 size: 13 residues. The V end was cut by 3 bases, the J end by 6 bases, with 12 bases between. Broader study findings: Some patients who did not respond also had low normalized T-cell clonal expansion. CD8+ T cells were the subset that, on average, had more expanded clones than CD4+.

Worth noting for this clone: Its antigen is not known.

This chain uses TRBV28 with TRBJ2-7, with a tentative D call TRBD1 (6 bases). This TCR was sampled from an adult with an advanced solid tumor such as melanoma, head and neck, liver or kidney cancer. The sample in question was CD4+ or CD8+ T cells sorted from blood, obtained in a trial of the OX40 agonist ivuxolimab. In DNA, the CDR3 is TGTGCCAGCAGTTTGGGGACAAGCTCCGAGCAGTACTTC. It translates to CASSLGTSSEQYF. The full variable domain, in which reference TRBV28 and TRBJ2-7 provide the parts outside the CDR3, is DVKVTQSSRYLVKRTGEKVFLECVQDMDHENMFWYRQDPGLGLRLIYFSYDVKMKEKGDIPEGYSVSREKKERFSLILESASTNQTSMYLCASSLGTSSEQYFGPGTRLTVT.